These T cell receptor beta chains were read from a single sample in a study of shared clonotypes between healthy human individuals. This table comes from immunoSEQ multiplex PCR, and its TCRdb copy is limited to in-frame clones, with some not included. The sample has over 800,000 clones; 80% to 95% are singletons. Sequencing input: naive CD8+ T cells sorted from blood. The receptors originated from a young man in good health. CDR3s include the opening cysteine and the closing phenylalanine or tryptophan. Each record gives: J gene, V gene, D gene, clone size, CDR3 protein, CDR3 DNA. D genes are given only for firm matches. Clone size, where shown, is once, few, many, or a class for clones that have expanded.

>TRBJ1-4|TRBV18|TRBD1|.
CASSPTLNRGGEKLFF
TGTGCCAGCTCACCAACGTTAAACAGGGGTGGCGAAAAACTGTTTTTT
>TRBJ1-5|TRBV6-1|.|.
CASSEVGDLGQPQHF
TGTGCCAGCAGTGAAGTCGGGGATCTAGGTCAGCCCCAGCATTTT
>TRBJ2-5|TRBV4-1|.|medium-sized
CASSQQETQYF
TGCGCCAGCAGCCAGCAAGAGACCCAGTACTTC
>TRBJ2-7|TRBV10-3|TRBD1|once
CAISAPGQASYEQYF
TGTGCCATCAGCGCGCCGGGACAGGCGAGCTACGAGCAGTACTTC
>TRBJ2-2|TRBV7-9|TRBD1|.
CASSLVGKQGANTGELFF
TGTGCCAGCAGCTTAGTCGGGAAACAGGGGGCGAACACCGGGGAGCTGTTTTTT
>TRBJ2-7|TRBV4-2|.|.
CASSQDLANSYEQYF
TGTGCCAGCAGCCAAGATTTGGCAAACTCCTACGAGCAGTACTTC
>TRBJ2-1|TRBV5-4|.|.
CASSLRGDEQFF
TGTGCCAGCAGCTTACGGGGCGATGAGCAGTTCTTC
>TRBJ2-1|TRBV28|.|.
CASSSDGEYNEQFF
TGTGCCAGCAGTTCGGACGGCGAGTACAATGAGCAGTTCTTC
>TRBJ2-3|TRBV4-1|TRBD2|.
CASSQEAGDTDTQYF
TGCGCCAGCAGCCAGGAAGCGGGGGACACAGATACGCAGTATTTT
>TRBJ2-7|TRBV5-6|.|once
CASSLGGGTYEQYF
TGTGCCAGCAGCTTGGGTGGTGGCACCTACGAGCAGTACTTC
>TRBJ2-7|TRBV7-8|TRBD1|.
CASSLAGTGDNEQYF
TGTGCCAGCAGCTTAGCCGGGACAGGGGATAACGAGCAGTACTTC
>TRBJ1-5|TRBV27|TRBD1|.
CASSSRTGAQPQHF
TGTGCCAGCAGTTCCCGGACAGGGGCTCAGCCCCAGCATTTT
>TRBJ2-2|TRBV29-1|.|.
CSVDTGELFF
TGCAGCGTTGATACCGGGGAGCTGTTTTTT
>TRBJ1-1|TRBV19|.|.
CASSRGMHTEAFF
TGTGCCAGTAGTAGAGGGATGCACACTGAAGCTTTCTTT
>TRBJ2-1|TRBV29-1|.|once
CSVEFTNNEQFF
TGCAGCGTTGAGTTCACCAACAATGAGCAGTTCTTC
>TRBJ1-1|TRBV27|.|.
CASSPTGNTEAFF
TGTGCCAGCAGTCCTACGGGGAACACTGAAGCTTTCTTT
>TRBJ2-3|TRBV28|.|.
CASSGGPNVMDTQYF
TGTGCCAGCAGTGGTGGTCCAAACGTGATGGATACGCAGTATTTT
>TRBJ1-5|TRBV21-1|.|.
CASRGQGDKKPQHF
TGTGCCAGCCGAGGACAGGGCGATAAGAAGCCCCAGCATTTT
>TRBJ2-7|TRBV27|.|.
CASSWVSNLGEQYF
TGTGCCAGCAGTTGGGTGAGCAATCTAGGGGAGCAGTACTTC
>TRBJ1-1|TRBV18|.|.
CASSPRALTVNTEAFF
TGTGCCAGCTCACCTCGGGCCCTGACAGTGAACACTGAAGCTTTCTTT
>TRBJ1-2|TRBV6-1|TRBD1|.
CASSDRGQGINGYTF
TGTGCCAGCAGTGACCGCGGACAGGGAATAAATGGCTACACCTTC
>TRBJ1-4|TRBV7-2|.|.
CASSLNRQLTNEKLFF
TGTGCCAGCAGCTTAAATCGACAGCTTACCAATGAAAAACTGTTTTTT
>TRBJ2-3|TRBV5-1|.|once
CASSLAQDWSTDTQYF
TGCGCCAGCAGCTTGGCCCAGGACTGGAGCACAGATACGCAGTATTTT
>TRBJ2-5|TRBV10-2|TRBD2|once
CASSETSAETQYF
TGCGCCAGCAGTGAGACTAGCGCAGAGACCCAGTACTTC
>TRBJ2-1|TRBV19|TRBD2|.
CASSIDPLAGAYNEQFF
TGTGCCAGTAGTATAGATCCCTTGGCGGGAGCCTACAATGAGCAGTTCTTC
>TRBJ2-1|TRBV27|.|once
CASSLSGGRASIGEQFF
TGTGCCAGCAGTTTATCGGGGGGGCGGGCCTCAATCGGTGAGCAGTTCTTC
>TRBJ2-7|TRBV27|TRBD2|.
CASSFSSGSYEQYF
TGTGCCAGCAGTTTTTCTAGCGGATCCTACGAGCAGTACTTC
>TRBJ2-2|TRBV7-7|.|.
CASSSNGGELFF
TGTGCCAGCAGCTCAAACGGCGGGGAGCTGTTTTTT
>TRBJ2-7|TRBV4-1|TRBD1|.
CASRGTGDHEQYF
TGCGCCAGCAGGGGGACAGGGGACCACGAGCAGTACTTC
>TRBJ2-5|TRBV7-9|.|.
CASSHSAAGRETQYF
TGTGCCAGCAGTCATTCCGCGGCAGGGCGAGAGACCCAGTACTTC
>TRBJ2-5|TRBV4-1|TRBD2|.
CASAPGLAGEETQYF
TGCGCCAGCGCTCCGGGACTAGCGGGAGAAGAGACCCAGTACTTC
>TRBJ2-7|TRBV27|TRBD2|.
CASSPIAGVGSEQYF
TGTGCCAGCAGTCCAATAGCGGGAGTAGGTAGCGAGCAGTACTTC
>TRBJ1-5|TRBV27|TRBD1|.
CASSLDRGGQPQHF
TGTGCCAGCAGCCTGGACAGGGGAGGCCAGCCCCAGCATTTT
>TRBJ2-7|TRBV7-9|TRBD1|.
CASSFLTGAPYEQYF
TGTGCCAGCAGCTTCTTGACAGGGGCCCCCTACGAGCAGTACTTC
>TRBJ2-7|TRBV9|.|.
CASSVSYEQYF
TGTGCCAGCAGCGTTTCCTACGAGCAGTACTTC
>TRBJ2-1|TRBV27|TRBD1|once
CASSLTGFNEQFF
TGTGCCAGCAGTTTGACAGGGTTTAATGAGCAGTTCTTC
>TRBJ2-7|TRBV6-5|.|.
CASSRAVPDEQYF
TGTGCCAGCAGCCGAGCTGTCCCCGACGAGCAGTACTTC
>TRBJ2-1|TRBV5-5|TRBD2|.
CASNETPSGSIYEQFF
TGTGCCAGCAACGAAACCCCTAGCGGGAGTATTTATGAGCAGTTCTTC
>TRBJ2-7|TRBV9|TRBD2|.
CASSALPTSGGYEQYF
TGTGCCAGCAGCGCCCTACCGACTAGCGGGGGGTACGAGCAGTACTTC
>TRBJ2-5|TRBV7-9|TRBD2|.
CASSSPRSLAVQETQYF
TGTGCCAGCAGCTCTCCCAGGTCTCTAGCGGTACAAGAGACCCAGTACTTC
>TRBJ2-3|TRBV4-1|.|.
CASSQEELADTQYF
TGCGCCAGCAGCCAAGAGGAACTGGCAGATACGCAGTATTTT
>TRBJ2-2|TRBV7-9|TRBD2|.
CASSPSGSRATGELFF
TGTGCCAGCAGCCCCAGCGGGAGTCGGGCCACCGGGGAGCTGTTTTTT
>TRBJ2-2|TRBV29-1|TRBD1|.
CSAQGLDTGELFF
TGCAGCGCACAGGGGTTAGACACCGGGGAGCTGTTTTTT
>TRBJ2-4|TRBV15|TRBD2|once
CATSREGGGSSNIQYF
TGTGCCACCAGCAGAGAAGGTGGCGGGAGTAGCAACATTCAGTACTTC
>TRBJ2-2|TRBV28|.|.
CASSLTGDTGELFF
TGTGCCAGCAGTCTTACGGGGGACACCGGGGAGCTGTTTTTT
>TRBJ1-5|TRBV9|.|.
CASSRGAGSNQPQHF
TGTGCCAGCAGCCGGGGGGCCGGGAGCAATCAGCCCCAGCATTTT
>TRBJ1-4|TRBV5-1|.|.
CASSWDLVSRGVKLFF
TGCGCCAGCAGTTGGGACTTGGTCTCTCGGGGGGTAAAACTGTTTTTT